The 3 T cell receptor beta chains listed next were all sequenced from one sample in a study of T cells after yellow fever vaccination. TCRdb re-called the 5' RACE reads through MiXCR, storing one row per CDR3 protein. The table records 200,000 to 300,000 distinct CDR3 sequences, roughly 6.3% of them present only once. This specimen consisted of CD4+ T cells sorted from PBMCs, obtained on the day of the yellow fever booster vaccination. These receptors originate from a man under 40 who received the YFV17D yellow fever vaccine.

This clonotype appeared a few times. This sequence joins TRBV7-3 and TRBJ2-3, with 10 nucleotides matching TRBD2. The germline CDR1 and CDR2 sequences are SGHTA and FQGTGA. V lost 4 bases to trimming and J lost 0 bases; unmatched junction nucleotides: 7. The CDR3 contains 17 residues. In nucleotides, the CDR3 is TGTGCCAGCAGCTCAAAGCGGACTAGCGGAAGCACAGATACGCAGTATTTT. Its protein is CASSSKRTSGSTDTQYF.

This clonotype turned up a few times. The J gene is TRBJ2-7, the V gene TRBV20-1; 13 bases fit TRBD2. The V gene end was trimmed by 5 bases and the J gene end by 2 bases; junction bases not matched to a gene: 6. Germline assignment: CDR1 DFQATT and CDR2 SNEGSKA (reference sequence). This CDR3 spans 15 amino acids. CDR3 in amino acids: CSAPRLAGGPYEQYF. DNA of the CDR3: TGCAGTGCTCCGAGACTAGCGGGAGGTCCCTACGAGCAGTACTTC.

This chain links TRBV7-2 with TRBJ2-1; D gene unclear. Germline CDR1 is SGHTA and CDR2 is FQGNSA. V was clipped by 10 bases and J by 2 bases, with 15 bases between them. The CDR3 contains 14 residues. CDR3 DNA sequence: TGTGCCACCACCGTGGCACCACCCTACAATGAGCAGTTCTTC. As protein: CATTVAPPYNEQFF.